Below are 20 T cell receptor beta chains sequenced from a single sample in a study of CXCR3-negative and CXCR3-positive naive CD8 T cells. These receptors have no known antigen. Through 5' RACE with UMI labels, the TRB cDNA libraries were prepared. TCRdb re-called the 5' RACE reads and shows each CDR3 protein once, DNA omitted. This sample's table has about 110,000 distinct CDR3 sequences. Study results and limitations: Hydrophobicity was higher for TRB CDR3s found in CXCR3-positive naive cells than in CXCR3-negative naive cells.

Material: naive CXCR3+ CD8+ T cells from blood. Stated subset: CD45RO-CCR7+CD27+CD95- naive CD8+ T cells expressing CXCR3 (TNR3+). All receptors derive from a human donor in good health. Some clones in this sample may be carry-over from other donors' samples.

This sequence joins TRBV29-1 and TRBJ2-7; the TRBD2 assignment by TCRdb is unverifiable without DNA. Germline V lookup: CDR1 SQVTM, CDR2 ANQGSEA. This CDR3 region has 13 residues. The CDR3 is CSVVGTSVYEQYF.

This chain joins TRBV15 and TRBJ1-2. The CDR3 covers 18 residues. Germline V gene lookup returns CDR1 LNHNV and CDR2 YYDKDF (reference sequence). This CDR3 reads CATSSGPKGTTFYYGYTF.

The V call is TRBV28, the J call TRBJ2-5. Looked up from germline, CDR1 is MDHEN and CDR2 is SYDVKM. This CDR3 has 13 residues. CDR3 residues: CASSPTSSTAQYF.

V usage is TRBV4-1 and J usage is TRBJ2-2; the D call from TCRdb, TRBD1, cannot be confirmed without DNA. Germline loops: CDR1 MGHRA, CDR2 YSYEKL. This CDR3 spans 14 amino acids. The chain's CDR3 is CASSQGRITGELFF.

The chain links TRBV12-3 or TRBV12-4 to TRBJ2-1. The CDR3 runs to 11 residues. CDR3 region: CASREKDEQFF.

V is TRBV29-1 and J is TRBJ2-7; with no DNA, the TCRdb D assignment of TRBD1 cannot be verified. From germline, CDR1 is SQVTM and CDR2 ANQGSEA. The CDR3 is 14 residues long. The CDR3 loop is CSVEGGQGAQEQYF.

V is TRBV5-6 and J is TRBJ2-3; there is no DNA to check the TCRdb D call of TRBD1. The CDR3 consists of 15 residues. Germline CDR1 and CDR2: SGHDT and YYEEEE. CDR3 region: CASSLLMGGTDTQYF.

The chain has TRBV5-1 and TRBJ2-5. This CDR3 is 13 amino acids long. Germline CDR1 and CDR2: SGHRS and YFSETQ. CDR3 in amino acids: CASKEEASETQYF.

The rearrangement links TRBV29-1 to TRBJ2-1. The germline gives CDR1 SQVTM, CDR2 ANQGSEA. The CDR3 length is 12 residues. The CDR3 spells CSADSNFNEQFF.

The chain recombines TRBV28 with TRBJ2-1. Germline CDR1 is MDHEN and CDR2 is SYDVKM. The CDR3 is 16 amino acids. CDR3 residues: CASSPQTGSAYNEQFF.

The J gene is TRBJ2-1, the V gene TRBV5-1; TCRdb lists TRBD1, though no DNA is available to test this call. The germline gives CDR1 SGHRS, CDR2 YFSETQ. This CDR3 is 14 amino acids long. The CDR3 sequence: CASSPDRQAYEQFF.

The chain links TRBV9 to TRBJ2-2; TCRdb reports TRBD2, a call that lacks DNA to check it against. Germline V gives CDR1 SGDLS, CDR2 YYNGEE. This CDR3 is built from 16 residues. The CDR3 spells CASSPRSGFLTGELFF.

The chain couples TRBV28 to TRBJ2-5; lacking DNA, the TRBD1 call made by TCRdb goes unchecked. Germline V gene data show CDR1 as MDHEN and CDR2 as SYDVKM. The CDR3 is 18 residues long. The chain's CDR3 is CASSLDGFEGAAGETQYF.

The rearrangement links TRBV4-1 to TRBJ2-2. Germline V lookup: CDR1 MGHRA, CDR2 YSYEKL. The CDR3 totals 12 residues. The CDR3 protein is CASSQDLSELFF.

The rearrangement uses TRBV24-1 and TRBJ2-3; TCRdb's D call of TRBD1 is untestable without DNA. Germline V lookup: CDR1 KGHDR, CDR2 SFDVKD. CDR3 length: 16 residues. CDR3 protein: CATSSLEGRHTDTQYF.

This chain links TRBV29-1 with TRBJ2-3; TCRdb's D call, TRBD1, is unchecked because there is no DNA. Germline V gene sequence: CDR1 SQVTM, CDR2 ANQGSEA. The CDR3 spans 14 residues. The CDR3 sequence is CSVVPGAVPDTQYF.

The chain joins TRBV7-8 to TRBJ2-7. Germline loops: CDR1 SGHVS, CDR2 FQNEAQ. The CDR3 loop spans 15 amino acids. The CDR3: CASSFRASTVYEQYF.

The chain couples TRBV28 to TRBJ1-5; the D gene TCRdb calls, TRBD1, cannot be checked with no DNA. Germline V CDR1 and CDR2: MDHEN, SYDVKM. The CDR3 runs 14 residues. The CDR3 here is CASSSQGSNQPQHF.

The chain combines TRBV13 with TRBJ1-3; there is no DNA to check the TCRdb D call of TRBD1. Germline CDR1 PRHDT, CDR2 FYEKMQ (reference sequence). CDR3 size: 16 residues. This CDR3 reads CASSGGVTDSGNTIYF. Looking up the rest from reference TRBV13 and TRBJ1-3 gives the full variable domain: AAGVIQSPRHLIKEKRETATLKCYPIPRHDTVYWYQQGPGQDPQFLISFYEKMQSDKGSIPDRFSAQQFSDYHSELNMSSLELGDSALYFCASSGGVTDSGNTIYFGEGSWLTVV.

This CDR3 reads CASSWTGRDQPQHF. This sequence joins TRBV12-3 or TRBV12-4 and TRBJ1-5; TCRdb gives TRBD1 as the D gene, but with no DNA this cannot be confirmed. The CDR3 totals 14 residues.